This T cell receptor (beta chain) came from a study of CD8 T cells in ankylosing spondylitis. General observations from the study: Ankylosing spondylitis blood seemed to carry a telltale TCR beta motif made of about 8 highly homologous variants.

This clonotype occurred a few times. The antigen remains undetermined. TCRdb reprocessed the 5' RACE reads with MiXCR, giving one entry per CDR3 protein. The sample shows about 440,000 distinct CDR3 sequences, about 15% of them seen only once. The CDR3 is 15 residues long. The germline CDR1 and CDR2 sequences are SGHVS and FNYEAQ. Trimming removed 5 bases from V and 1 base from J, with 14 bases in between. Material for sequencing was blood, either unsorted or a sorted T cell fraction (not recorded which). The V call is TRBV7-6, the J call TRBJ1-1; D is perhaps TRBD1 (5 bases). The clonotype originates from a male donor with ankylosing spondylitis. CDR3 bases: TGTGCCAGCAGCCCGCAGGGACGGGCGAACACTGAAGCTTTCTTT. Amino acid sequence: CASSPQGRANTEAFF.